These T cell receptor beta chains were read from a single sample in a study of metastatic and nonmetastatic thyroid tumors. MiXCR re-clonotyped the PCR reads for TCRdb. Of 5,500 or so clones in the sample, around 28% were seen once. Sequencing was performed on adjacent normal tissue. These receptor sequences come from a female donor with papillary thyroid cancer or a benign thyroid nodule (not recorded which). Some clones in this sample may be carry-over from other donors' samples. Each CDR3 is given with its conserved first and last residue.

V gene: TRBV11-1; CDR3 length: 16; J gene: TRBJ2-2; CDR3 protein: CASSSWGQKNTGELFF
V gene: TRBV6-2/TRBV6-3; CDR3 length: 13; J gene: TRBJ2-1; CDR3 protein: CASSYARTNEQFF
V gene: TRBV20-1; CDR3 length: 14; J gene: TRBJ2-7; CDR3 protein: CSASKAGDKDEQYF
V gene: TRBV3-1; CDR3 length: 15; J gene: TRBJ1-2; CDR3 protein: CASSLAVDRSYGYTF
V gene: TRBV6-1; CDR3 length: 15; J gene: NA; CDR3 protein: CASSDPEIRINEQFF
V gene: TRBV20-1; CDR3 length: 17; J gene: TRBJ2-1; CDR3 protein: CSARGGPASGRRNEQFF
V gene: TRBV19; CDR3 length: 13; J gene: TRBJ1-2; CDR3 protein: CASSMVESYGYTF
V gene: TRBV7-9; CDR3 length: 14; J gene: TRBJ2-5; CDR3 protein: CASSLPGSGETQYF
V gene: TRBV7-7; CDR3 length: 14; J gene: TRBJ2-3; CDR3 protein: CASSLKAGADTQYF
V gene: TRBV6-2/TRBV6-3; CDR3 length: 14; J gene: TRBJ2-1; CDR3 protein: CASTREGSYNEQFF
V gene: TRBV20-1; CDR3 length: 15; J gene: TRBJ1-6; CDR3 protein: CSAASSGTQNSPLHF
V gene: TRBV5-5; CDR3 length: 16; J gene: TRBJ1-5; CDR3 protein: CASSSRGGTGNQPQHF
V gene: TRBV12-3/TRBV12-4; CDR3 length: 13; J gene: TRBJ1-3; CDR3 protein: CASGDGPGNTIYF
V gene: TRBV27; CDR3 length: 14; J gene: TRBJ1-2; CDR3 protein: CASSLPRRSYGYTF
V gene: TRBV28; CDR3 length: 17; J gene: TRBJ2-1; CDR3 protein: CASSLGGLSETYNEQFF
V gene: TRBV20-1; CDR3 length: 19; J gene: TRBJ1-6; CDR3 protein: CSAQTGGHQFSSYNSPLHF
V gene: TRBV6-1; CDR3 length: 14; J gene: TRBJ2-7; CDR3 protein: CASTEGQAIYEQYF
V gene: TRBV20-1; CDR3 length: 15; J gene: TRBJ2-1; CDR3 protein: CSASGERGPGVEQFF
V gene: TRBV4-2; CDR3 length: 15; J gene: TRBJ1-2; CDR3 protein: CASSGPGTQDYGYTF
V gene: TRBV7-2; CDR3 length: 13; J gene: TRBJ1-4; CDR3 protein: CASSFAGEEKLFF
V gene: TRBV20-1; CDR3 length: 12; J gene: TRBJ2-2; CDR3 protein: CSAKQGAGELFF
V gene: TRBV6-2/TRBV6-3; CDR3 length: 13; J gene: TRBJ2-1; CDR3 protein: CASSYFLNNEQFF
V gene: TRBV12-3/TRBV12-4; CDR3 length: 14; J gene: TRBJ2-5; CDR3 protein: CASRLGPSPKTQYF
V gene: TRBV2; CDR3 length: 11; J gene: TRBJ2-7; CDR3 protein: CAGTGVYEQYF
V gene: TRBV5-1; CDR3 length: 13; J gene: TRBJ1-1; CDR3 protein: CASSLLKQTEAFF
V gene: TRBV6-1; CDR3 length: 12; J gene: TRBJ1-2; CDR3 protein: CASSESNYGYTF
V gene: TRBV27; CDR3 length: 15; J gene: TRBJ2-7; CDR3 protein: CASSSRTGGNDEQYF
V gene: TRBV7-9; CDR3 length: 12; J gene: TRBJ2-7; CDR3 protein: CASSQGSPGQYF
V gene: TRBV6-1; CDR3 length: 16; J gene: TRBJ2-5; CDR3 protein: CASSEGQRGGRETQYF
V gene: TRBV7-8; CDR3 length: 13; J gene: TRBJ2-5; CDR3 protein: CASSLGQQETQYF
V gene: TRBV7-3; CDR3 length: 15; J gene: TRBJ2-2; CDR3 protein: CASSSGQGNTGELFF
V gene: TRBV7-9; CDR3 length: 12; J gene: TRBJ2-4; CDR3 protein: CASSSPGLAPYF
V gene: TRBV28; CDR3 length: 13; J gene: TRBJ2-1; CDR3 protein: CASSLQGQNEQFF
V gene: TRBV12-3/TRBV12-4; CDR3 length: 18; J gene: TRBJ2-1; CDR3 protein: CASSPAVIAGVGGHEQFF
V gene: TRBV20-1; CDR3 length: 16; J gene: TRBJ2-3; CDR3 protein: CSARDRVKGVTDTQYF
V gene: TRBV12-3/TRBV12-4; CDR3 length: 15; J gene: TRBJ2-7; CDR3 protein: CASRTGSYPLNEQYF
V gene: TRBV5-1; CDR3 length: 16; J gene: TRBJ2-7; CDR3 protein: CASSPSRGFGSYEQYF
V gene: TRBV28; CDR3 length: 15; J gene: TRBJ2-5; CDR3 protein: CASSLVTSGQETQYF
V gene: TRBV20-1; CDR3 length: 15; J gene: TRBJ1-6; CDR3 protein: CSASSSVPGNSPLHF
V gene: TRBV11-2; CDR3 length: 17; J gene: TRBJ2-7; CDR3 protein: CASSSSWGNPDGDEQYF
V gene: TRBV20-1; CDR3 length: 13; J gene: TRBJ1-5; CDR3 protein: CSARRGSNQPQHF
V gene: TRBV6-1; CDR3 length: 13; J gene: TRBJ2-1; CDR3 protein: CASLPDWMREQFF
V gene: TRBV10-3; CDR3 length: 13; J gene: TRBJ1-4; CDR3 protein: CAIRDGLNEKLFF
V gene: TRBV3-1; CDR3 length: 15; J gene: TRBJ2-2; CDR3 protein: CASSQRTENTGELFF
V gene: TRBV20-1; CDR3 length: 15; J gene: TRBJ2-1; CDR3 protein: CSAWTSGQSYNEQFF
V gene: TRBV20-1; CDR3 length: 13; J gene: TRBJ1-5; CDR3 protein: CSAFGQGDRPQHF
V gene: TRBV28; CDR3 length: 12; J gene: TRBJ2-7; CDR3 protein: CASSQQGYEQYF
V gene: TRBV20-1; CDR3 length: 16; J gene: TRBJ2-1; CDR3 protein: CSARDVDRTSYNEQFF
V gene: TRBV28; CDR3 length: 13; J gene: TRBJ1-5; CDR3 protein: CASSRQSNQPQHF
V gene: TRBV6-1; CDR3 length: 13; J gene: TRBJ2-7; CDR3 protein: CASKQGVSDEQYF
V gene: TRBV6-5; CDR3 length: 13; J gene: TRBJ1-5; CDR3 protein: CASSYTDPQPQHF
V gene: TRBV9; CDR3 length: 16; J gene: TRBJ2-1; CDR3 protein: CASSVRGTELYNEQFF
V gene: TRBV6-1; CDR3 length: 12; J gene: TRBJ2-1; CDR3 protein: CASRTVYNEQFF
V gene: TRBV11-2; CDR3 length: 15; J gene: TRBJ2-1; CDR3 protein: CARSFWTSGYNEQFF
V gene: TRBV30; CDR3 length: 13; J gene: TRBJ1-1; CDR3 protein: CAWSLQRHTEAFF
V gene: TRBV7-8; CDR3 length: 16; J gene: TRBJ2-1; CDR3 protein: CASSPRLTSAGNEQFF
V gene: TRBV20-1; CDR3 length: 12; J gene: TRBJ1-2; CDR3 protein: CSATAPNYGYTF
V gene: TRBV7-2; CDR3 length: 15; J gene: TRBJ2-1; CDR3 protein: CASSFALSTYNEQFF
V gene: TRBV11-2; CDR3 length: 16; J gene: TRBJ2-1; CDR3 protein: CASSSGATRSHNEQFF